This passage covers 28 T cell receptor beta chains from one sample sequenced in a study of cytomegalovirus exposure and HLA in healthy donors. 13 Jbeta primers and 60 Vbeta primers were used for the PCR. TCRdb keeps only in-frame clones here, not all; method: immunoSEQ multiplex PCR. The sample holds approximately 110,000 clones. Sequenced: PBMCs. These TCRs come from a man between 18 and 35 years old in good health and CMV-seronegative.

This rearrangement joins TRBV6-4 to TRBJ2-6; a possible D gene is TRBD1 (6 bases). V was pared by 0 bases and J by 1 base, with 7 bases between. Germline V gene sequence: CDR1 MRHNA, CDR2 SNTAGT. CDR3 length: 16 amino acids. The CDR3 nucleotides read TGTGCCAGCAGTGACTCAGGGGGATCTGGGGCCAACGTCCTGACTTTC. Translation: CASSDSGGSGANVLTF.

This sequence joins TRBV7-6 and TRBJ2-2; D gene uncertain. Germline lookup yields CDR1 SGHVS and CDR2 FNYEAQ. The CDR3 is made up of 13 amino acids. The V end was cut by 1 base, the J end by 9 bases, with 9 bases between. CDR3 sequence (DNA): TGTGCCAGCAGCTTAGTGGGCAGGCGGGAGCTGTTTTTT. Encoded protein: CASSLVGRRELFF.

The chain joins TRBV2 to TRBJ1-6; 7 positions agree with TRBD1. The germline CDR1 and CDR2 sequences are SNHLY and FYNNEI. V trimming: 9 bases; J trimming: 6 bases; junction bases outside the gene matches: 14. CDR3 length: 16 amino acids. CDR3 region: CARGDRVLPANSPLHF. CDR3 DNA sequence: TGTGCCAGAGGGGACAGAGTCCTTCCCGCTAATTCACCCCTCCACTTT.

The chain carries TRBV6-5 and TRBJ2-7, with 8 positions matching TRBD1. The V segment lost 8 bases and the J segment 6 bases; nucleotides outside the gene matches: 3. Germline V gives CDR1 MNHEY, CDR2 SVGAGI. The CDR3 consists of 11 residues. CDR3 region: CASWTGTEQYF. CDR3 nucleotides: TGTGCCAGCTGGACAGGGACCGAGCAGTACTTC.

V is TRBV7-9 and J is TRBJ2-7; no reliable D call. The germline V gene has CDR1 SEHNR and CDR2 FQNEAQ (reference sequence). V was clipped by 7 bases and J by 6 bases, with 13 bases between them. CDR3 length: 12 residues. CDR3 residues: CASTFSSREQYF. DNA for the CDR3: TGTGCCAGCACCTTTTCCTCTCGCGAGCAGTACTTC. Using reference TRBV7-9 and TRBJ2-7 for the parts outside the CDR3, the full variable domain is DTGVSQNPRHKITKRGQNVTFRCDPISEHNRLYWYRQTLGQGPEFLTYFQNEAQLEKSRLLSDRFSAERPKGSFSTLEIQRTEQGDSAMYLCASTFSSREQYFGPGTRLTVT.

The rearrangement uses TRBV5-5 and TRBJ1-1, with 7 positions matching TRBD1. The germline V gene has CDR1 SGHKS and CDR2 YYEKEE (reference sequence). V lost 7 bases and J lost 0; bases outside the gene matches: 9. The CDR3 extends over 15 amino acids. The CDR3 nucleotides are TGTGCCAGCGGGAAACCGGGACAGATGAACACTGAAGCTTTCTTT. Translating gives CASGKPGQMNTEAFF. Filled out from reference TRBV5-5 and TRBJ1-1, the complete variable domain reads DAGVTQSPTHLIKTRGQQVTLRCSPISGHKSVSWYQQVLGQGPQFIFQYYEKEERGRGNFPDRFSARQFPNYSSELNVNALLLGDSALYLCASGKPGQMNTEAFFGQGTRLTVV.

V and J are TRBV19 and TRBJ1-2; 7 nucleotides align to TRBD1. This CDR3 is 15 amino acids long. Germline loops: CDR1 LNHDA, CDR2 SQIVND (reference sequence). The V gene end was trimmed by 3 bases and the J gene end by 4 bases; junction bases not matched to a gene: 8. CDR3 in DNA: TGTGCCAGTAGTATGAGGGGGCCAGGGACCTATGGCTACACCTTC. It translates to CASSMRGPGTYGYTF.

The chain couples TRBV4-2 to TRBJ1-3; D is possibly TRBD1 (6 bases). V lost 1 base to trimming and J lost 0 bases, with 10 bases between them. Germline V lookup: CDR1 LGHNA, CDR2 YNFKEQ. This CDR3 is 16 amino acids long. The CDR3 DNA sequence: TGTGCCAGCAGCCAAGTTGGACAGAGCTCTGGAAACACCATATATTTT. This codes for CASSQVGQSSGNTIYF.

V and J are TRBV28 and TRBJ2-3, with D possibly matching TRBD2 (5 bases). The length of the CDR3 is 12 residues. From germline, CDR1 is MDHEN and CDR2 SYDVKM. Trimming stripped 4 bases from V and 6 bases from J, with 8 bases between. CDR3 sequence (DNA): TGTGCCAGCAGTTGGACTCAGGATACGCAGTATTTT. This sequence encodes CASSWTQDTQYF. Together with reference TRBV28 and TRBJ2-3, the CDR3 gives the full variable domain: DVKVTQSSRYLVKRTGEKVFLECVQDMDHENMFWYRQDPGLGLRLIYFSYDVKMKEKGDIPEGYSVSREKKERFSLILESASTNQTSMYLCASSWTQDTQYFGPGTRLTVL.

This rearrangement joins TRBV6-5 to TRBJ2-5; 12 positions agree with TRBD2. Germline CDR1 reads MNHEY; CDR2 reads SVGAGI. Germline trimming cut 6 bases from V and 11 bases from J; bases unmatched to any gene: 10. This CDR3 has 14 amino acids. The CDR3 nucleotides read TGTGCCAGCAGCCCGACTAGCGGGAGTGGAGAGCAGTACTTC. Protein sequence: CASSPTSGSGEQYF.

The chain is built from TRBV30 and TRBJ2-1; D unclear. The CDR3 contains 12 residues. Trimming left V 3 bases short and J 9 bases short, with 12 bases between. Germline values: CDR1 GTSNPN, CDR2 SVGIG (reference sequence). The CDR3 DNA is TGTGCCTGGAGCACACAGTATAGTGAGCAGTTCTTC. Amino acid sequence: CAWSTQYSEQFF.

CDR3 protein: CATRTRGARDYGYTF. The DNA for the CDR3 is TGTGCCACCCGAACCCGGGGGGCGCGGGACTATGGCTACACCTTC. The rearrangement uses TRBV19 and TRBJ1-2, with D possibly being TRBD1 (6 bases). Germline V gene sequence: CDR1 LNHDA, CDR2 SQIVND (reference sequence). Between the trimmed V and J ends, which lost 10 bases and 3 bases, there was a span of 21 bases. CDR3 length equals 15 residues.

CDR3 nucleotides: TGTGCCAGCAGCTCCTCAGCGGGGCCCCCCAACGAGCAGTACTTC. This gives the protein CASSSSAGPPNEQYF. The chain has TRBV7-2 and TRBJ2-5; TRBD2 matches 7 bases. The J call is doubtful: the DNA matches TRBJ2-7 better. The CDR3 is 15 amino acids. Germline V CDR1 and CDR2: SGHTA, FQGNSA.

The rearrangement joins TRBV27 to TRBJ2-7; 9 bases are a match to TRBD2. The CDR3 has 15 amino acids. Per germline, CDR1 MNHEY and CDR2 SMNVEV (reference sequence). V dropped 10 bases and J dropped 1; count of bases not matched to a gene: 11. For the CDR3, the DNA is TGTGCCACCAGGGCCCTGACTAGCGGATCCTACGAGCAGTACTTC. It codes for CATRALTSGSYEQYF.

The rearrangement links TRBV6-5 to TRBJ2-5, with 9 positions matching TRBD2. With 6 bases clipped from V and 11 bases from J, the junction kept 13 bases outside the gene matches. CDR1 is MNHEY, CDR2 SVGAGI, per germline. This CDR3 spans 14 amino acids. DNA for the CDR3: TGTGCCAGCAGAAATCCGGGACTAGCAGACGAACAGTACTTC. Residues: CASRNPGLADEQYF.

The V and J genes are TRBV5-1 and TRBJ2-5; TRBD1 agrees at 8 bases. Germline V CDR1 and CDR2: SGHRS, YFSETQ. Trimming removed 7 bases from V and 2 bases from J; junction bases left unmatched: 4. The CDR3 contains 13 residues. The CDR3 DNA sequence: TGCGCCAGCGGCCGACAGGGGCAAGAGACCCAGTACTTC. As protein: CASGRQGQETQYF.

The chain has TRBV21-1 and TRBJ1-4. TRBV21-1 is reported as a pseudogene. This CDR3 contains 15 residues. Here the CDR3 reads CASSKGAGVGEKLFF. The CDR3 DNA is TGTGCCAGCAGCAAAGGAGCGGGGGTGGGTGAAAAACTGTTTTTT.

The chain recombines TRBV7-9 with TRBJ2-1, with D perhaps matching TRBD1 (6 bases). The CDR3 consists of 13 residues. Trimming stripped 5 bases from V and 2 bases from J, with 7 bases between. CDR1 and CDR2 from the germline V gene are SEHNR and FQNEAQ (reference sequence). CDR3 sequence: CASSTGTYNEQFF. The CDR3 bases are TGTGCCAGCAGCACAGGGACCTACAATGAGCAGTTCTTC. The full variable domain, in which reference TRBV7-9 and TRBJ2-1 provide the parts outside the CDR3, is DTGVSQNPRHKITKRGQNVTFRCDPISEHNRLYWYRQTLGQGPEFLTYFQNEAQLEKSRLLSDRFSAERPKGSFSTLEIQRTEQGDSAMYLCASSTGTYNEQFFGPGTRLTVL.

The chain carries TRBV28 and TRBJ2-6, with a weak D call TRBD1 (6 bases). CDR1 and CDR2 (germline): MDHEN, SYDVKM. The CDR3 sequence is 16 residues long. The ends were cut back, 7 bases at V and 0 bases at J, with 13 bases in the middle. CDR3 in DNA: TGTGCCAGCACCCTGACAGGAATCTCTGGGGCCAACGTCCTGACTTTC. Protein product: CASTLTGISGANVLTF.

The CDR3 reads CASQPGQFSGEQYF. The CDR3, as DNA: TGTGCCAGCCAGCCGGGACAGTTTTCAGGCGAGCAGTACTTC. The gene calls are TRBV7-9 and TRBJ2-7, with 7 bases aligning to TRBD1. After removal of 8 bases from V and 6 bases from J, the junction contained 13 bases not matched to a gene. The CDR3 runs 14 residues. Germline CDR1 SEHNR, CDR2 FQNEAQ (reference sequence).

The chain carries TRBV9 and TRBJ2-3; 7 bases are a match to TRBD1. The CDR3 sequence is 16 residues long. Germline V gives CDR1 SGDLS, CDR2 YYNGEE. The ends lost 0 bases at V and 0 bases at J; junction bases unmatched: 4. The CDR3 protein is CASSVEGQTSTDTQYF. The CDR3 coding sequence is TGTGCCAGCAGCGTAGAGGGACAGACTAGCACAGATACGCAGTATTTT.

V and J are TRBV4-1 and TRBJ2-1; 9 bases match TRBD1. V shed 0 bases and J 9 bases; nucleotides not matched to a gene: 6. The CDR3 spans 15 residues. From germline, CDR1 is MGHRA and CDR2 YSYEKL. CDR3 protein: CASSQEGQGTREQFF. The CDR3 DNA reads TGCGCCAGCAGCCAAGAGGGACAGGGTACACGTGAGCAGTTCTTC.

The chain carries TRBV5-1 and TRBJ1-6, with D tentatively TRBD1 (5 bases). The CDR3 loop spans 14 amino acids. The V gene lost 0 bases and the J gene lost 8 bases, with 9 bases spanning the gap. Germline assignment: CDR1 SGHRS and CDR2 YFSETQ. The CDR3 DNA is TGCGCCAGCAGCTTGGAAGGCAGGGATTCACCCCTCCACTTT. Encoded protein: CASSLEGRDSPLHF. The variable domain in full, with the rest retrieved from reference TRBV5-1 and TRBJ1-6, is KAGVTQTPRYLIKTRGQQVTLSCSPISGHRSVSWYQQTPGQGLQFLFEYFSETQRNKGNFPGRFSGRQFSNSRSEMNVSTLELGDSALYLCASSLEGRDSPLHFGNGTRLTVT.

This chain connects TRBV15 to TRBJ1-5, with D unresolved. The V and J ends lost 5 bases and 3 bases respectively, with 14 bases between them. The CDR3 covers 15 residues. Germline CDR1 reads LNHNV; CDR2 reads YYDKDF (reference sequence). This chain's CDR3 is CATSVTQFNNQPQHF. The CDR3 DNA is TGTGCCACCAGCGTGACTCAATTTAACAATCAGCCCCAGCATTTT.

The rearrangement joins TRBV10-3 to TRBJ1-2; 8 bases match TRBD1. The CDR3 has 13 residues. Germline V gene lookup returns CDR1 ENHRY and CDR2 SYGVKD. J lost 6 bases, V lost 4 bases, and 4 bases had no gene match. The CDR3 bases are TGTGCCATCAGTGGGACAGGGAAGCATGGCTACACCTTC. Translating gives CAISGTGKHGYTF.

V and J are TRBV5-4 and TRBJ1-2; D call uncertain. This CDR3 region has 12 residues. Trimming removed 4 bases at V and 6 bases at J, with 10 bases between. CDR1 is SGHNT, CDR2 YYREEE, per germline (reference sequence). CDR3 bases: TGTGCCAGCAGCGGCATAGCGAATGGCTACACCTTC. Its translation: CASSGIANGYTF.

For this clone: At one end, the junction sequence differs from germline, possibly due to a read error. CDR3 loop: CASSPLREVSEAFF. Written as DNA, the CDR3 is TGTGCCAGCTCACCCCTCCGAGAGGTCTCTGAGGCTTTCTTT. J is TRBJ1-1 and V is TRBV18; D unresolved. This CDR3 is 14 amino acids long. Germline assignment: CDR1 KGHSH and CDR2 LQKENI.

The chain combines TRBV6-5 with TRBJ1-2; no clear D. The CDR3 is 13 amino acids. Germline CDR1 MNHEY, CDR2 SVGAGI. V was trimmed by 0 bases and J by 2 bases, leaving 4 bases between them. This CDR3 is CASSYSANYGYTF. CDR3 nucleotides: TGTGCCAGCAGTTACTCAGCGAACTATGGCTACACCTTC.